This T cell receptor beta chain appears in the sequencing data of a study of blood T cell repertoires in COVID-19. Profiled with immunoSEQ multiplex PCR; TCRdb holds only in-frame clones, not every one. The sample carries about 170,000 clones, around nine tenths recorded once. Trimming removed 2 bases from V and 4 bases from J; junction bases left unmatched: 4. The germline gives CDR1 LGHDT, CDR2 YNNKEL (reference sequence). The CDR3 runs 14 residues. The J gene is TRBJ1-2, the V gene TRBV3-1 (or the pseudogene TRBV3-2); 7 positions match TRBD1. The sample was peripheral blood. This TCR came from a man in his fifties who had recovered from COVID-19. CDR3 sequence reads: CASSQRGTAYGYTF. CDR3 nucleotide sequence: TGTGCCAGCAGCCAAAGGGGGACAGCCTATGGCTACACCTTC.